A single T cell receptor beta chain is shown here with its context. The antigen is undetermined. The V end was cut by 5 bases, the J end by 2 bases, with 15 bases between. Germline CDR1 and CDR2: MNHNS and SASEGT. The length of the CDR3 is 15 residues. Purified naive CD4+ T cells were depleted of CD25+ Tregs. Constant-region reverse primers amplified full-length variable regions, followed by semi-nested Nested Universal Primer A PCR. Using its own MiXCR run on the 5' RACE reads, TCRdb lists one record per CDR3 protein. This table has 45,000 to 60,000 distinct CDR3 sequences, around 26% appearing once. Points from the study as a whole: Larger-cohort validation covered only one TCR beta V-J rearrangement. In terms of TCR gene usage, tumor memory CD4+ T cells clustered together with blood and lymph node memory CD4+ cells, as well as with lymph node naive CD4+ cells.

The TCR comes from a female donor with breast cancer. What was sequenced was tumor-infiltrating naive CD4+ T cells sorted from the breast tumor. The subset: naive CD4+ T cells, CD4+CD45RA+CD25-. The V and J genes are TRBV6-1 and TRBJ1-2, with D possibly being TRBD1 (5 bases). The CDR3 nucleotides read TGTGCCAGCAGTCCCCGGGACGGGCGGAACTATGGCTACACCTTC. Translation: CASSPRDGRNYGYTF.